This T cell receptor beta chain stems from a study of T cell responses to AZD1222 COVID-19 vaccine (dated by TCRdb to the early 2020s). Describing the broader study: AZD1222 recipients with second doses at about 4 weeks or about 12 weeks were pooled, because spike-specific TCR depth and breadth did not differ between schedules. TCR sequencing covered 230 to 250 trial participants: 200 to 220 given two doses of AZD1222 and 26 given two doses of MenACWY control vaccine. Trial participants were enrolled into age subgroups of 18-55, 56-69 and 70-plus years, which contained around 150, 29 and 61 TCR-sequenced participants, respectively.

The CDR3 regions of human TCRbeta chains were analyzed by immunosequencing. For the original study's pipeline: TCRs in the repertoires were compared against a reference library of SARS-CoV-2-specific TCRs that had been generated with the MIRA antigen-specificity platform. Breadth was defined as the fraction of unique TCRs that were SARS-CoV-2-associated. Depth was defined as the fraction of total T cells that were SARS-CoV-2-associated. Using the MIRA data, every spike-specific TCR was mapped to the spike region that the TCR reacted to and assigned to either a CD4 or a CD8 class. Log10-transformed breadth and depth values were compared by one-way ANOVA with Sidak's multiple comparisons tests. TCRdb stores this immuneACCESS table with in-frame sequences only. Part of the clones is absent; in the studies checked, under half of the shortfall reflects unresolved V genes, and no reason is known for the rest. That table gives V, J and clone size, and the DNA gave D and trimming. For this sample the table gives fewer than 150,000 clones, of which roughly 87% were detected only once. The ten top clones hold around 1.2% of the sample.

Study-level results and caveats: Because no day 14 peak-response samples were available, repertoires were characterized only after the peak T cell response. The vaccine-associated CD4 TCRs covered the entire spike protein, and the dominant responses fell in regions 160-218 and 743-854. The 56-69-year group was small, and its depth increase did not reach significance, likely because of low power. After two AZD1222 doses, both the breadth and the depth of spike-specific TCRs were significantly higher than at day 0 and than in MenACWY recipients. Reportedly, almost half of the unique spike-specific TCRs recognized epitopes lying outside the regions that are mutated in the B.1.351 and B.1.1.7 variants. Most participants were white British and females outnumbered males, and the authors suggested that clonal diversity may have been underestimated. Conclusions about previously exposed vaccinees are limited, since just five to seven AZD1222 recipients were seropositive for SARS-CoV-2 at baseline.

Based on the germline V gene, the CDR1 and CDR2 sequences are SGHAT and FQNNGV. The CDR3 spans 14 residues, from the cysteine through the phenylalanine. This entry keeps only the CDR3 DNA: 42 bases, framed from base 1. Germline trimming amounts to 6 bases on V and 3 bases on J, with 7 as the count of junction bases outside the gene matches. The time point label for this specimen denotes: baseline before first vaccination. Samples from vaccinated people were obtained from the UK trials COV001 and COV002, which included a single-blind randomized controlled phase 2/3 trial of AZD1222 (ChAdOx1 nCoV-19) in healthy adults. For TCRbeta chain sequencing, PBMC samples were collected from trial participants at day 0 and at day 28 after the second dose. Notes on this clone: There is no known antigen for this receptor. The input lacks base qualities; no much larger clone sits a single base away.

The receptor was isolated from an adult in good health. The V and J genes are TRBV11-2 and TRBJ2-7; TRBD1 agrees with 8 junctional bases. The sequencing here drew on peripheral blood, taken on day 0 of AZD1222 vaccination. The DNA sequence is as follows: TGTGCCAGCAGTTACGACAGGGGCGGCTACGAGCAGTACTTC. The translation is CASSYDRGGYEQYF.